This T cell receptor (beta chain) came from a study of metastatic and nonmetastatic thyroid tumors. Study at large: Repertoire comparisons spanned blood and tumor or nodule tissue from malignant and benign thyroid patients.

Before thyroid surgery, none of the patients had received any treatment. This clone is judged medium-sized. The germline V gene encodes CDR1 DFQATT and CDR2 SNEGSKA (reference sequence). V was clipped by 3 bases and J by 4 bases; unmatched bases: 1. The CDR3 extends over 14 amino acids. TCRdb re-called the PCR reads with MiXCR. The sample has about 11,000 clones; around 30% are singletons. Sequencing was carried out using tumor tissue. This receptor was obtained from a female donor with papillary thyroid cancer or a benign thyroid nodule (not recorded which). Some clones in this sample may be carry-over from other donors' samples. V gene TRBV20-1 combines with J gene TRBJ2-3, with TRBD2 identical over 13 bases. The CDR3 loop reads CSASTSGRADTQYF. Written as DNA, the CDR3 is TGCAGTGCTAGCACTAGCGGGAGGGCAGATACGCAGTATTTT.